This T cell receptor (beta chain) was recovered during a study of response to subunit inactivated influenza vaccine. The J segment lost 2 bases and the V segment lost 2 bases, leaving 4 bases of the junction unmatched. The CDR3 totals 15 residues. Looked up from germline, CDR1 is SEHNR and CDR2 is FQNEAQ (reference sequence). General study points: Authors suggested that a seasonal influenza vaccination recruits few new T cells each time.

Comments on this clonotype: Its target is not known.

MiXCR, run by TCRdb on the RT-PCR reads, gives a single entry per CDR3 protein. Of 500,000 to 600,000 distinct CDR3 sequences listed, 6% to 9% were seen once; the top ten hold approximately 12%. The starting material was PBMCs from blood, obtained less than 25 months after vaccination. The TCR was taken from a man aged 50-75 years who received an inactivated influenza vaccine. The V and J genes are TRBV7-9 and TRBJ2-3; 7 nucleotides match TRBD2. CDR3 protein: CASSLPAGTTDTQYF. The CDR3 nucleotides are TGTGCCAGCAGCTTACCAGCGGGGACCACAGATACGCAGTATTTT.